The 10 T cell receptor beta chains below come from one sample, sequenced in a study of T cells in Graves' hyperthyroidism and ophthalmopathy (dated by TCRdb to between 2018 and 2020). Libraries were built with multiplex PCR. Sequencing was carried out with an Illumina HiSeq 2000. Amplification of TCR beta CDR3 regions was carried out from RNA transcripts. For the first round of RT-PCR on the TCR CDR3, the HTBI primer set was used together with the Qiagen OneStep RT-PCR kit. The public reads were run again by TCRdb, first through fastp at Q25 and then through MiXCR, and only productive beta chains were kept. Rows with one shared CDR3 protein collapse into an entry with the most common genes and DNA. The sample table records under 450,000 distinct CDR3 sequences; roughly 17% of these occur just once. Of the sample, around a third falls within the top ten clones. Sample: blood. The receptors originated from a woman aged 25-40 years with Graves' hyperthyroidism that later progressed to Graves' ophthalmopathy.

This clonotype was detected many times. The CDR3 loop is CASSRRGITEAFF. The CDR3 nucleotides are TGTGCCAGTTCTAGGAGGGGCATCACTGAAGCTTTCTTT. V and J are TRBV19 and TRBJ1-1; D may be TRBD1 (5 bases). Looked up from germline, CDR1 is LNHDA and CDR2 is SQIVND (reference sequence). The CDR3 spans 13 residues. Trimming pared 8 bases from V and 4 bases from J, leaving 14 bases between.

The chain employs TRBV19 and TRBJ2-1, with D possibly being TRBD2 (6 bases). Germline lookup yields CDR1 LNHDA and CDR2 SQIVND (reference sequence). This CDR3 has 13 amino acids. The CDR3 loop is CATSLGLYNEQFF. DNA of the CDR3: TGTGCTACATCACTGGGACTCTACAATGAGCAGTTCTTC.

This clonotype has at least ten counts. V is TRBV7-9 and J is TRBJ1-2; D not certain. The CDR3 runs 12 residues. Per germline, CDR1 SEHNR and CDR2 FQNEAQ (reference sequence). Trimming removed 3 bases at V and 3 bases at J, with 5 bases between. The CDR3 region has the DNA TGTGCCAGCAGCTTGATGTACTATGGCTACACCTTC. Encoded protein: CASSLMYYGYTF.

This clonotype appeared a few times. The chain carries TRBV5-5 and TRBJ2-3; 14 bases fit TRBD2. The germline CDR1 and CDR2 sequences are SGHKS and YYEKEE (reference sequence). V shed 4 bases, J shed 4 bases, and the junction held 5 bases outside the gene matches. The length of the CDR3 is 16 residues. CDR3 in amino acids: CASSGGTSGGSDTQYF. For the CDR3, the DNA is TGTGCCAGCAGCGGGGGGACTAGCGGGGGATCAGATACGCAGTATTTT. Drawing the rest from reference TRBV5-5 and TRBJ2-3, the complete variable domain is DAGVTQSPTHLIKTRGQQVTLRCSPISGHKSVSWYQQVLGQGPQFIFQYYEKEERGRGNFPDRFSARQFPNYSSELNVNALLLGDSALYLCASSGGTSGGSDTQYFGPGTRLTVL.

The V gene is TRBV7-6, the J gene TRBJ1-1; unclear D gene. The V end was cut by 0 bases, the J end by 4 bases, with 6 bases between. This CDR3 has 13 amino acids. CDR1 and CDR2 (germline): SGHVS, FNYEAQ. The CDR3 region has the DNA TGTGCCAGCAGCTTAGCCCGGGGCACTGAAGCTTTCTTT. This codes for CASSLARGTEAFF.

Turning to this clonotype: This may stem from a read error, because a much larger clone lies one nucleotide away. The chain joins TRBV30 to TRBJ2-7; tentatively, D is TRBD1 or TRBD2 (5 bases each). Germline V gives CDR1 GTSNPN, CDR2 SVGIG (reference sequence). The CDR3 covers 13 residues. CDR3 nucleotides: TGTGACTGGAGTGTAGGGACCTCCTACGAGCAGTACTTC. The encoded protein is CDWSVGTSYEQYF.

This clonotype was picked up many times. The chain recombines TRBV6-6 with TRBJ2-1, with TRBD2 matching over 8 bases. Germline loops: CDR1 MNHNY, CDR2 SVGAGI (reference sequence). The trim removed 0 bases at V and 6 bases at J, leaving 7 bases unmatched. The CDR3 consists of 16 residues. In DNA form, the CDR3 reads TGTGCCAGCAGTTACTCGTCGGGACTAGTTTTCAATGAGCAGTTCTTC. Protein sequence: CASSYSSGLVFNEQFF.

The chain recombines TRBV28 with TRBJ1-2; TRBD1 aligns across 7 bases. Germline values: CDR1 MDHEN, CDR2 SYDVKM. Trimming cost V 6 bases and J 3 bases; bases outside gene matches: 7. The CDR3 runs to 14 residues. CDR3 region: CASRATGIDYGYTF. CDR3 DNA: TGTGCCAGCAGAGCGACAGGGATCGACTATGGCTACACCTTC.

This clonotype was observed at least ten times. This sequence joins TRBV28 and TRBJ1-6, with D possibly matching TRBD1 (6 bases). The V end was cut by 3 bases, the J end by 4 bases, with 10 bases between. The length of the CDR3 is 15 residues. CDR1 is MDHEN and CDR2 is SYDVKM in the germline V gene. The CDR3 protein is CASSLEGGYNSPLHF. In nucleotides, the CDR3 is TGTGCCAGCAGTTTGGAGGGGGGATATAATTCACCCCTCCACTTT. Full variable domain (remainder filled in from reference TRBV28 and TRBJ1-6): DVKVTQSSRYLVKRTGEKVFLECVQDMDHENMFWYRQDPGLGLRLIYFSYDVKMKEKGDIPEGYSVSREKKERFSLILESASTNQTSMYLCASSLEGGYNSPLHFGNGTRLTVT.

This clonotype was picked up many times. The chain recombines TRBV29-1 with TRBJ2-1; 7 bases map to TRBD1. Germline trimming cut 1 base from V and 4 bases from J; bases unmatched to any gene: 7. This CDR3 contains 15 residues. The germline CDR1 and CDR2 sequences are SQVTM and ANQGSEA. The CDR3 DNA reads TGCAGCGTTGAAGGACAGGGTGTGACTTACAATGAGCAGTTCTTC. Amino acid sequence: CSVEGQGVTYNEQFF.